The clone carrying this TCR beta chain was detected a few times. Trimming at V came to 5 bases and at J to 5 bases, leaving 18 bases not matched to a gene. CDR1 and CDR2 from the germline V gene are MNHEY and SMNVEV (reference sequence). The CDR3 contains 18 residues. The data were obtained in a study of blood T cells in healthy people across ages. Then a second PCR, running about 7 to 11 cycles, was carried out with a sample-barcoded 5' primer and a J-beta primer mix. TCRdb re-derived calls from the 5' RACE reads in MiXCR, one entry per CDR3 protein. The data hold about 1.4 million distinct CDR3 sequences, with around 59% observed a single time.

The V call is TRBV27, the J call TRBJ2-3, with 8 nucleotides matching TRBD2. This TCR came from a man younger than 30 in good health. Sequencing was performed on blood. CDR3 bases: TGTGCCAGCAGTCCCCGGAGGGGAGCGGGGGTCCCCCAAGATACGCAGTATTTT. It codes for CASSPRRGAGVPQDTQYF.